One and the same sample provided the 22 T cell receptor beta chains below, sequenced in a study of OX40 agonist ivuxolimab in advanced cancers. Data came from immunoSEQ multiplex PCR; TCRdb stores just in-frame clones and leaves some out. The sample lists tens of thousands of clones; about 92% were seen once. The sequenced sample was CD4+ or CD8+ T cells sorted from blood, obtained in a trial of the OX40 agonist ivuxolimab. These receptors were obtained from an adult with an advanced solid tumor such as melanoma, head and neck, liver or kidney cancer.

The chain recombines TRBV11-2 with TRBJ2-1; tentatively, D is TRBD2 (5 bases). V lost 1 base, J lost 0 bases, and 10 bases lay in between. Germline V gene sequence: CDR1 SGHAT, CDR2 FQNNGV. The CDR3 runs to 16 residues. CDR3 amino acids: CASSLASSYSYNEQFF. The CDR3 nucleotides read TGTGCCAGCAGCTTAGCTAGCTCCTACTCCTACAATGAGCAGTTCTTC.

V and J are TRBV4-3 and TRBJ2-7, with 10 bases lining up with TRBD1. Germline loops: CDR1 LGHNA, CDR2 YSLEER. The CDR3 length is 15 residues. V dropped 4 bases and J dropped 5; count of bases not matched to a gene: 8. The CDR3 sequence is CASSPSGTGVDEQYF. The CDR3 DNA follows: TGCGCCAGCAGCCCAAGCGGGACAGGGGTGGACGAGCAGTACTTC.

This rearrangement joins TRBV10-2 to TRBJ2-2; D gene unclear. The CDR3 has 12 residues. The germline V gene has CDR1 WSHSY and CDR2 SAAADI. Trimming took off 10 bases at V and 2 bases at J, with 8 bases between the two ends. CDR3 nucleotide sequence: TGCGCCACCAACCTCAACACCGGGGAGCTGTTTTTT. Translated, it gives CATNLNTGELFF.

The chain employs TRBV19 and TRBJ1-6; D remains unclear. The V and J ends lost 5 bases and 10 bases respectively, with 24 bases between them. The germline V gene has CDR1 LNHDA and CDR2 SQIVND (reference sequence). The CDR3 extends over 17 amino acids. CDR3 amino acids: CASSPRTQGSYLSPLHF. Written as DNA, the CDR3 is TGTGCCAGTAGTCCTCGGACCCAAGGATCCTATCTATCACCCCTCCACTTT.

V is TRBV2 and J is TRBJ2-5, with TRBD2 identical over 9 bases. With V trimmed by 6 bases and J by 0 bases, 14 bases remained unmatched. This CDR3 contains 18 residues. Per the germline V gene, CDR1 is SNHLY and CDR2 is FYNNEI. In nucleotides, the CDR3 is TGTGCCAGCAGAGCCTCCGCATCTAGCGGGATGTACCAAGAGACCCAGTACTTC. Translated, it gives CASRASASSGMYQETQYF.

V is TRBV10-2 and J is TRBJ2-1, with 9 bases identical to TRBD2. V lost 8 bases to trimming and J lost 9 bases; unmatched junction nucleotides: 8. The CDR3 is 13 amino acids. Germline CDR1 WSHSY, CDR2 SAAADI. The CDR3 DNA reads TGCGCCAGCGGACCTAGCGGGATAGGTGAGCAGTTCTTC. Translated, it gives CASGPSGIGEQFF.

Concerning this clone itself: At one end the junction does not follow the germline gene, possibly because of a read error. The chain has TRBV7-7 and TRBJ2-2; TRBD2 might be the D (5 bases). Germline V CDR1 and CDR2: SSHAT, FNYEAQ (reference sequence). This CDR3 comprises 14 residues. In DNA form, the CDR3 reads TGTGCTAGCAGCTTGGACTTTAACACCGGGGAGCTGTTTTTT. Its protein product is CASSLDFNTGELFF.

The genes are TRBV12-5 and TRBJ2-3, with 11 positions matching TRBD2. V was pared by 5 bases and J by 8 bases, with 9 bases of the junction left unmatched. This CDR3 spans 15 amino acids. Germline-derived CDR1 and CDR2 are LGHNT and FRNRAP. CDR3 amino acids: CASGLSGGDYGTQYF. The CDR3 nucleotides read TGTGCTAGTGGTCTTAGCGGGGGGGATTACGGTACGCAGTATTTT.

The CDR3 protein is CASSLGLAEFNEQFF. CDR3 coding DNA: TGTGCCAGCAGCCTTGGACTAGCGGAGTTCAATGAGCAGTTCTTC. J is TRBJ2-1 and V is TRBV7-3; 10 bases agree with TRBD2. The CDR3 loop spans 15 amino acids. The ends lost 5 bases at V and 6 bases at J; junction bases unmatched: 7. Germline V gives CDR1 SGHTA, CDR2 FQGTGA.

This clone was recorded only once. This chain joins TRBV25-1 and TRBJ2-3; D remains unclear. Trimming cost V 4 bases and J 6 bases, with 2 bases left between them. In germline, CDR1 is MGHDK, CDR2 SYGVNS. The CDR3 loop spans 10 amino acids. The CDR3 DNA sequence: TGTGCCAGCAGTGGGGATACGCAGTATTTT. It yields the protein CASSGDTQYF.

This chain connects TRBV5-1 to TRBJ2-5; 8 bases align to TRBD2. CDR3 length equals 17 residues. The V gene's germline CDR1 is SGHRS and CDR2 YFSETQ. J gave up 3 bases and V 3 bases, and 13 bases lay outside the gene matches. The CDR3 DNA is TGCGCCAGCAGCTCATACAGCATAGCGGGGCGGAAAGAGACCCAGTACTTC. It specifies CASSSYSIAGRKETQYF.

The V call is TRBV5-5, the J call TRBJ2-7; no definite D call. The V and J ends lost 0 bases and 2 bases respectively, with 9 bases between them. Germline CDR1 reads SGHKS; CDR2 reads YYEKEE (reference sequence). The CDR3 totals 14 residues. CDR3 region: CASSLGVRAYEQYF. The CDR3 coding sequence is TGTGCCAGCAGCTTGGGAGTTCGGGCCTACGAGCAGTACTTC.

This clone was seen once. This chain uses TRBV9 with TRBJ1-2; 8 nucleotides line up with TRBD1. Unmatched junction bases numbered 16, after V lost 0 bases and J lost 3 bases. This CDR3 is built from 19 residues. Germline lookup yields CDR1 SGDLS and CDR2 YYNGEE. CDR3 nucleotide sequence: TGTGCCAGCAGCGTAGTGAGGGGGACAGGCCGCGGAAGCGACTATGGCTACACCTTC. Its translation: CASSVVRGTGRGSDYGYTF. Using reference TRBV9 and TRBJ1-2 for the parts outside the CDR3, the full variable domain is DSGVTQTPKHLITATGQRVTLRCSPRSGDLSVYWYQQSLDQGLQFLIQYYNGEERAKGNILERFSAQQFPDLHSELNLSSLELGDSALYFCASSVVRGTGRGSDYGYTFGSGTRLTVV.

Note on this clone: At one of its ends the junction is not consistent with the germline gene, which may arise from a read error. The sample has other DNA sequences that encode this CDR3 too. V usage is TRBV2 and J usage is TRBJ2-7; either TRBD1 or TRBD2 may fit D (6 bases each). CDR3 length: 14 amino acids. From germline, CDR1 is SNHLY and CDR2 FYNNEI. CDR3 nucleotides: TGTGCCAGCAGGGAAGGGGGGAGACCCTACGAGCAGTACTTC. This codes for CASREGGRPYEQYF.

The chain employs TRBV6-1 and TRBJ2-7; 7 bases line up with TRBD1. The CDR3 has 13 residues. Germline assignment: CDR1 MNHNS and CDR2 SASEGT. J gave up 3 bases and V 6 bases, and 5 bases lay outside the gene matches. CDR3 amino acids: CASSDRVYYEQYF. CDR3 DNA sequence: TGTGCCAGCAGCGACAGGGTTTACTACGAGCAGTACTTC.

V gene TRBV4-1 combines with J gene TRBJ1-1; no clear D gene. Germline assignment: CDR1 MGHRA and CDR2 YSYEKL. Trimming cost V 5 bases and J 5 bases, with 6 bases left between them. The CDR3 contains 11 residues. The CDR3 region has the DNA TGCGCCAGCAGCTATTATACTGAAGCTTTCTTT. Its protein product is CASSYYTEAFF.

The CDR3 nucleotides are TGTGCCAGCAGTTACGGGGCGGGAACCTACGAGCAGTACTTC. Protein product: CASSYGAGTYEQYF. J is TRBJ2-7 and V is TRBV6-5, with D possibly being TRBD2 (6 bases). Trimming took off 2 bases at V and 2 bases at J, with 10 bases between the two ends. This CDR3 has 14 amino acids. The V gene's germline CDR1 is MNHEY and CDR2 SVGAGI.

The chain joins TRBV6-5 to TRBJ2-7, with 7 bases fitting TRBD2. Germline V gene lookup returns CDR1 MNHEY and CDR2 SVGAGI. Trimming at V came to 7 bases and at J to 6 bases, leaving 6 bases not matched to a gene. The CDR3 length is 12 residues. This CDR3 is CASTQGGFEQYF. As DNA, the CDR3 is TGTGCCAGCACCCAGGGAGGGTTCGAGCAGTACTTC.

The chain uses TRBV7-9 and TRBJ2-7; D is perhaps TRBD2 (7 bases). V was cut by 1 base and J by 5 bases, with 12 bases left in between. Germline CDR1 SEHNR, CDR2 FQNEAQ (reference sequence). The CDR3 runs to 14 residues. CDR3 in DNA: TGTGCCAGCAGCTTAGGAGGGGGGGTGCACGAGCAGTACTTC. Amino acids: CASSLGGGVHEQYF.

The chain uses TRBV10-1 and TRBJ2-3, with unresolved D. With 6 bases removed from V and 0 bases from J, the gap between germline ends came to 13 bases. Germline V gene data show CDR1 as WNHNN and CDR2 as SYGVQD (reference sequence). The CDR3 loop spans 15 amino acids. The CDR3 nucleotides are TGCGCCAGCAGCCTAAGTAGGGCTAGCACAGATACGCAGTATTTT. Protein: CASSLSRASTDTQYF.

The V and J genes are TRBV9 and TRBJ2-7, with 7 positions matching TRBD1. Germline V gives CDR1 SGDLS, CDR2 YYNGEE. CDR3 size: 15 residues. With V trimmed by 0 bases and J by 3 bases, 6 bases remained unmatched. CDR3 DNA: TGTGCCAGCAGCGTAGCCGGGACAGCTATCTACGAGCAGTACTTC. Its translation is CASSVAGTAIYEQYF.

The rearrangement links TRBV27 to TRBJ2-5, with 14 bases lining up with TRBD2. This CDR3 region has 14 residues. Trimming removed 8 bases from V and 7 bases from J; junction bases left unmatched: 6. CDR1 is MNHEY and CDR2 is SMNVEV in the germline V gene (reference sequence). DNA for the CDR3: TGTGCCAGCTGGACTAGCGGGGGGTGGGGGACCCAGTACTTC. Encoded protein: CASWTSGGWGTQYF.